This T cell receptor beta chain originates from a study of shared clonotypes between healthy human individuals. Turning to the study itself: Per donor, CD8 memory used one plate, CD8 naive used two, CD4 memory used three and CD4 naive used three. The study, taken as a whole, reports: Rarefaction curves obtained for sorted subsets showed sequencing incomplete despite large depth.

Germline CDR1 MDHEN, CDR2 SYDVKM. V lost 7 bases and J 0 bases, leaving 6 bases between the germline ends. The CDR3 is made up of 12 amino acids. As concerns this clone: The antigen is not known. This CDR3 is also generated by other DNA sequences in the sample.

Each subset's genomic DNA was shared equally among a number of immunoSEQ plates. Some clones are missing from TCRdb's copy, which holds only in-frame ones; the method was immunoSEQ multiplex PCR. This sample yields 2,500,000 or so clones, of which 90% to 95% are seen a single time; 0.36% belongs to the top ten. Naive CD4+ cells were CD45RA-selected; the remaining cells were memory. V usage is TRBV28 and J usage is TRBJ1-1; D not certain. Input material: naive CD4+ T cells from PBMCs. Indicated subset: CD45RA+ positively selected. The sequence was collected from a man between 18 and 29 years old in good health. Some clones in this sample may be carry-over from other donors' samples. In DNA form, the CDR3 reads TGTGCCAGCAAGAGCGTGAACACTGAAGCTTTCTTT. Translation: CASKSVNTEAFF. Full variable domain (outside the CDR3, taken from reference TRBV28 and TRBJ1-1): DVKVTQSSRYLVKRTGEKVFLECVQDMDHENMFWYRQDPGLGLRLIYFSYDVKMKEKGDIPEGYSVSREKKERFSLILESASTNQTSMYLCASKSVNTEAFFGQGTRLTVV.